The rows below give T cell receptor beta chains drawn from one sample of a study of T cells in Graves' hyperthyroidism and ophthalmopathy. From the multiplex PCR reads, TCRdb called clonotypes with MiXCR, one entry per CDR3 protein. The sample consists of about 570,000 distinct CDR3 sequences, 35% to 55% of them appearing once. Sequenced: peripheral blood or thyroid tissue (not recorded which). These TCRs come from an adult woman with Graves' disease, either hyperthyroidism or ophthalmopathy (not recorded which). The CDR3 runs from the conserved cysteine through the conserved F or W. A D gene is named only where the DNA matches it firmly. Expanded clones get a size class; other rows say once, few or many, or leave the size out.

>many|TRBJ2-6|.|TRBV10-3
TGTGCCATCAGAGGGACCTCTGGGGCCAACGTCCTGACTTTC
CAIRGTSGANVLTF
>.|TRBJ2-5|.|TRBV14
TGTGCCAGCAGCCAGGGGTGGGGGACCGGGGAGACCCAGTACTTC
CASSQGWGTGETQYF
>.|TRBJ1-2|.|TRBV5-1
TGCGCCAGCAGCTTGGAGGGAAACTCTAACTATGGCTACACCTTC
CASSLEGNSNYGYTF
>.|TRBJ1-5|.|TRBV4-1
TGCGCCAGCAGCCAAGATTACGGGAGAGGCTACGAGCATTTT
CASSQDYGRGYEHF
>few|TRBJ2-7|TRBD1|TRBV20-1
TGCAGTGCTAGTGGACAGGGTTCCATTTCCTACGAGCAGTACTTC
CSASGQGSISYEQYF
>.|TRBJ1-6|.|TRBV7-2
TGTGCCAGCAGCTTGCCACACGTGGACGGAGGGGGTTCACCCCTCCACTTT
CASSLPHVDGGGSPLHF
>few|TRBJ2-7|TRBD2|TRBV5-5
TGTGCCAGCAACACCCCGCCGGGGGGCTCCTACGAGCAGTACTTC
CASNTPPGGSYEQYF
>.|TRBJ2-2|TRBD1|TRBV14
TGTGCCAGCAGCCCCCTTCCCGGACAGGCCTACACCGGGGAGCTGTTTTTT
CASSPLPGQAYTGELFF
>.|TRBJ2-7|.|TRBV9
TGTGCCAGCAGCGGCGGCGGGATCACCTACGAGCAGTACTTC
CASSGGGITYEQYF
>.|TRBJ2-3|.|TRBV20-1
TGCAGTGTCCCGAAGCGGGGCACAGATACGCAGTATTTT
CSVPKRGTDTQYF
>.|TRBJ1-2|TRBD1|TRBV10-2
TGTGCCAGCTCACCAGTCCAGGGGGCGGATGGCTACACCTTC
CASSPVQGADGYTF
>many|TRBJ1-1|.|TRBV20-1
TGCAGTGCTAGGTCAGGGGTGAACACTGAAGCTTTCTTT
CSARSGVNTEAFF
>.|TRBJ2-7|.|TRBV10-3
TGTGCCAGCAGTTACGGGGGCGGCCGATCCTACGAGCAGTACTTC
CASSYGGGRSYEQYF
>.|TRBJ2-5|.|TRBV12-3/TRBV12-4
TGTGCCAGCAGTTTAGGTCGAGCGGGCGCGTTAGAGACCCAGTACTTC
CASSLGRAGALETQYF
>many|TRBJ1-6|.|TRBV5-8
TGTGCCAGCAGCATATTGAGCTCCTATAATTCACCCCTCCACTTT
CASSILSSYNSPLHF
>.|TRBJ1-3|.|TRBV7-6
TGTGCCAGCAGCTCCCAATCACAACGGAACTCTGGAAACACCATATATTTT
CASSSQSQRNSGNTIYF
>.|TRBJ1-2|TRBD1|TRBV7-6
TGTGCCAGCAACCCGGGACAGTTTTATGGCTACACCTTC
CASNPGQFYGYTF
>.|TRBJ1-4|.|TRBV27
TGTGCCAGCAGTCCCCAGGGTGGGACTAATGAAAAACTGTTTTTT
CASSPQGGTNEKLFF
>.|TRBJ1-1|.|TRBV24-1
TGTGCCACCAGCGCCTCCGGGGGCAAGAACACTGAAGCTTTCTTT
CATSASGGKNTEAFF
>.|TRBJ2-5|.|TRBV30
TGTGCCTGGAGTGTTCGCGGGACGGCCCAAGAGACCCAGTACTTC
CAWSVRGTAQETQYF
>many|TRBJ2-7|TRBD1|TRBV7-9
TGTGCCAGCAGCTCGGACAGGGGCTATAGTAGGGACTACGAGCAGTACTTC
CASSSDRGYSRDYEQYF
>.|TRBJ2-5|.|TRBV29-1
TGCAGCGGAGCAGGCGGGGGCCAGGGGGAGACCCAGTACTTC
CSGAGGGQGETQYF
>.|TRBJ2-6|.|TRBV19
TGTGCCAGTAGTATCGGTGGGGCGTCAGCTTTC
CASSIGGASAF
>many|TRBJ2-7|.|TRBV6-9
TGTGCCAGGACAGCTCAGCGGGTCTCCTACGAGCAGTACTTC
CARTAQRVSYEQYF
>few|TRBJ1-1|TRBD1|TRBV20-1
TGCAGTGCCAACCCGACTTCCAGGGGGACTGAAGCTTTCTTT
CSANPTSRGTEAFF
>few|TRBJ1-2|TRBD1|TRBV25-1
TGTGCCAGCAGGACAGGGGGCTCTGGCTACACCTTC
CASRTGGSGYTF
>many|TRBJ1-5|.|TRBV20-1
TGCAGTGCAACGGACCATTATAGCAATCAGCCCCAGCATTTT
CSATDHYSNQPQHF
>few|TRBJ2-5|.|TRBV5-8
TGTGCCAGCAGCCAGGACGGGGCCCAAGAGACCCAGTACTTC
CASSQDGAQETQYF